The 14 T cell receptor beta chains presented below share a single source sample, sequenced in a study of T cells after yellow fever vaccination. One entry per CDR3 protein, called by TCRdb with MiXCR from the 5' RACE reads. The sample lists about 550,000 distinct CDR3 sequences; less than 20% were seen once. The material was PBMCs, obtained 15 days after the yellow fever booster vaccination. The receptor source for this set is a man aged 30-40 years who received the YFV17D yellow fever vaccine.

This clonotype has just a few counts. The rearrangement joins TRBV7-2 to TRBJ2-3, with 9 nucleotides matching TRBD2. V lost 2 bases, J lost 5 bases, and 11 bases stayed unmatched. Germline CDR1 SGHTA, CDR2 FQGNSA. CDR3 length: 17 residues. CDR3 sequence: CASSLSSLAGTLDTQYF. The CDR3 DNA follows: TGTGCCAGCAGCTTAAGCTCTCTAGCGGGAACATTAGATACGCAGTATTTT.

This sequence joins TRBV29-1 and TRBJ2-5; 9 bases line up with TRBD2. Germline CDR1 SQVTM, CDR2 ANQGSEA. The CDR3 consists of 14 residues. V shed 4 bases and J 5 bases; nucleotides not matched to a gene: 8. CDR3 DNA sequence: TGCAGCGTTGTAGGACTAGCGACGGGGGAGACCCAGTACTTC. Its protein is CSVVGLATGETQYF.

This clonotype was seen a handful of times. This chain joins TRBV23-1 and TRBJ2-2; D is perhaps TRBD1 or TRBD2 (5 bases each). TRBV23-1 is an open reading frame, and its role is uncertain. The CDR3 length is 18 residues. V was clipped by 4 bases and J by 3 bases, with 21 bases between them. The CDR3 reads CASSLPPRGQEDTGELFF. In DNA, the CDR3 is TGCGCCAGCAGTCTCCCCCCTCGGGGCCAAGAGGACACCGGGGAGCTGTTTTTT.

The chain employs TRBV30 and TRBJ2-5; tentative D call: TRBD2 (6 bases). The CDR3 is made up of 12 amino acids. Trimming removed 4 bases from V and 4 bases from J, with 10 bases in between. CDR1 and CDR2 from the germline V gene are GTSNPN and SVGIG (reference sequence). The CDR3 DNA is TGTGCCTGGAATTTGGGAGGAGAGACCCAGTACTTC. It specifies CAWNLGGETQYF.

The sample holds a few counts of this clonotype. This rearrangement joins TRBV7-6 to TRBJ2-2; tentative D call: TRBD1 (6 bases). Trimming cost V 1 base and J 2 bases, with 11 bases left between them. Per germline, CDR1 SGHVS and CDR2 FNYEAQ. CDR3 length equals 16 residues. The CDR3 protein is CASSLVEGVNTGELFF. DNA of the CDR3: TGTGCCAGCAGCTTAGTCGAGGGGGTAAACACCGGGGAGCTGTTTTTT.

The chain employs TRBV12-3 or TRBV12-4 and TRBJ2-5, with 7 bases that match TRBD2. The CDR3 is made up of 15 amino acids. V gave up 5 bases and J gave up 5 bases; unmatched junction bases: 11. This CDR3 is CASSPLRGSPETQYF. The CDR3 DNA sequence: TGTGCCAGCAGTCCCCTCCGCGGGAGCCCGGAGACCCAGTACTTC.

The gene calls are TRBV19 and TRBJ2-1; D might be TRBD1 or TRBD2, each matching 6 bases. V was trimmed by 4 bases and J by 2 bases, leaving 9 bases between them. The length of the CDR3 is 14 residues. CDR1 and CDR2 (germline): LNHDA, SQIVND (reference sequence). CDR3 in amino acids: CASSKGEAYNEQFF. CDR3 coding DNA: TGTGCCAGTAGTAAGGGGGAGGCCTACAATGAGCAGTTCTTC.

The chain has TRBV11-1 and TRBJ2-6; 7 nucleotides line up with TRBD2. Germline CDR1 is SGHAT and CDR2 is FQDESV (reference sequence). The CDR3 spans 18 residues. The J segment lost 0 bases and the V segment lost 0 bases, leaving 5 bases of the junction unmatched. The CDR3, as DNA: TGTGCCAGCAGCTTAGCCTGGGGGGGAGGCTCTGGGGCCAACGTCCTGACTTTC. Residues: CASSLAWGGGSGANVLTF.

The rearrangement links TRBV20-1 to TRBJ2-5; D is possibly TRBD2 (5 bases). The CDR3 is 15 amino acids. Trimming removed 2 bases at V and 4 bases at J, with 17 bases between. Germline CDR1 is DFQATT and CDR2 is SNEGSKA (reference sequence). The CDR3, as DNA: TGCAGTGCTAGAATTGCCGGCGGGCAGCGAGAGACCCAGTACTTC. It translates to CSARIAGGQRETQYF.

This clonotype has a handful of counts. The chain has TRBV11-2 and TRBJ2-1; D uncertain. Trimming took 0 bases from V and 6 from J, leaving 9 bases between them. This CDR3 is 14 amino acids long. CDR1 SGHAT and CDR2 FQNNGV come from the germline V gene. CDR3 residues: CASSLELSSNEQFF. The DNA for the CDR3 is TGTGCCAGCAGCTTAGAGTTGTCGTCCAATGAGCAGTTCTTC.

This clonotype was counted only a few times. The rearrangement joins TRBV7-2 to TRBJ2-1; TRBD2 matches 9 bases. This CDR3 spans 19 amino acids. The ends lost 5 bases at V and 3 bases at J; junction bases unmatched: 17. Germline-derived CDR1 and CDR2 are SGHTA and FQGNSA. The CDR3 sequence is CASSPPAGGPSGSYNEQFF. CDR3 coding DNA: TGTGCCAGCAGCCCCCCCGCGGGAGGGCCCTCGGGGAGCTACAATGAGCAGTTCTTC.

This clonotype was recorded at least ten times. The chain links TRBV12-3 or TRBV12-4 to TRBJ1-1; possibly TRBD1 for D (5 bases). CDR3 length equals 12 residues. V dropped 6 bases and J dropped 4 bases, with 9 bases sitting between them. CDR3 in amino acids: CASSPGTTEAFF. The CDR3, as DNA: TGTGCCAGCAGCCCGGGGACCACTGAAGCTTTCTTT.

In this sample, this clonotype turned up a few times. CDR3 nucleotides: TGCGCCAGCAGCCAAGAGATCGACAGGGCATCTGGGGCCAACGTCCTGACTTTC. This codes for CASSQEIDRASGANVLTF. V is TRBV4-3 and J is TRBJ2-6, with TRBD1 matching 7 bases. J lost 1 base, V lost 0 bases, and 6 bases had no gene match. CDR3 size: 18 residues. CDR1 LGHNA and CDR2 YSLEER come from the germline V gene.

This clonotype was observed a handful of times. The J gene is TRBJ2-7, the V gene TRBV7-2; a possible D gene is TRBD2 (5 bases). Germline V gene lookup returns CDR1 SGHTA and CDR2 FQGNSA. This CDR3 spans 16 amino acids. The V and J ends lost 3 bases and 0 bases respectively, with 15 bases between them. CDR3 in amino acids: CASSFGLAWSSYEQYF. The CDR3 nucleotides read TGTGCCAGCAGCTTTGGTTTAGCGTGGTCCTCCTACGAGCAGTACTTC.